A selection of T cell receptor beta chains follows, all from one sample in a study of regulatory T cells in long-lasting Graves disease. One entry per CDR3 protein results from TCRdb running MiXCR on the multiplex PCR reads. Of about 470,000 distinct CDR3 sequences in the sample, around 21% are singletons; the top ten hold 7.8%. Material: peripheral blood mononuclear cells (PBMCs), obtained when the disease was refractory, from a patient treated with antithyroid drugs. The origin of the receptors is a female donor with Graves disease. CDR3s include the opening cysteine and the closing phenylalanine or tryptophan. A D gene is named only where the DNA matches it firmly. A clone size is listed for some rows: how often the clone was seen (once, few, many), or a class if it is expanded.

D gene	clone size	V gene	J gene	CDR3 protein	CDR3 DNA
NA	NA	TRBV19	TRBJ2-4	CASTPETGRLAKNIQYF	TGTGCCAGTACCCCTGAAACAGGGAGGTTAGCCAAAAACATTCAGTACTTC
TRBD2	once	TRBV20-1	TRBJ2-3	CSARDFQRGTDTQYF	TGCAGTGCTAGAGATTTCCAGCGGGGCACGGATACGCAGTATTTT
NA	NA	TRBV20-1	TRBJ1-3	CSARDGTSGNTIYF	TGCAGTGCTAGAGACGGGACCTCGGGAAACACCATATATTTT
TRBD1	few	TRBV6-1	TRBJ1-5	CASRTPDRERQPQHF	TGTGCCAGCAGGACCCCAGACAGGGAAAGACAGCCCCAGCATTTT
TRBD2	few	TRBV3-1	TRBJ2-5	CASSPGTSAPGETQYF	TGTGCCAGCAGCCCCGGGACTAGTGCCCCAGGAGAGACCCAGTACTTC
NA	few	TRBV7-9	TRBJ1-2	CASSLTQGVGYGYTF	TGTGCCAGCAGCCTTACCCAGGGAGTAGGGTATGGCTACACCTTC
TRBD1	NA	TRBV29-1	TRBJ1-1	CSATGAVMNTEAFF	TGCAGCGCCACAGGGGCGGTTATGAACACTGAAGCTTTCTTT
NA	NA	TRBV11-3	TRBJ1-1	CASSPRGKSTEAFF	TGTGCCAGCAGCCCCCGCGGGAAGAGCACTGAAGCTTTCTTT
TRBD2	many	TRBV12-3/TRBV12-4	TRBJ2-5	CASSPRGAGGPAETQYF	TGTGCCAGCAGTCCCCGCGGGGCGGGAGGGCCCGCAGAGACCCAGTACTTC
NA	many	TRBV28	TRBJ1-1	CASRTVDTEAFF	TGTGCCAGCAGAACTGTAGACACTGAAGCTTTCTTT